Sequencing of this T cell receptor beta chain was carried out in a study of blood T cell repertoires in COVID-19. Looking at the study overall: Acute-phase and convalescent COVID-19 samples originated in the United States, Italy and Spain.

The assay was immunoSEQ multiplex PCR, and TCRdb's table has in-frame clones only and misses some. The sample yields 260,000 or so clones, 80% to 90% seen once. V was shortened by 5 bases and J by 6 bases, with 10 bases between the two germline ends. This CDR3 is 12 amino acids long. Germline-derived CDR1 and CDR2 are SNHLY and FYNNEI. The chain carries TRBV2 and TRBJ1-1, with TRBD1 as a possible D gene (6 bases). Material: peripheral blood. This clonotype originated in a woman in her 70s with acute or convalescent COVID-19. The CDR3 sequence: CASSPQGSEAFF. The CDR3 bases are TGTGCCAGCAGTCCCCAGGGGTCTGAAGCTTTCTTT.